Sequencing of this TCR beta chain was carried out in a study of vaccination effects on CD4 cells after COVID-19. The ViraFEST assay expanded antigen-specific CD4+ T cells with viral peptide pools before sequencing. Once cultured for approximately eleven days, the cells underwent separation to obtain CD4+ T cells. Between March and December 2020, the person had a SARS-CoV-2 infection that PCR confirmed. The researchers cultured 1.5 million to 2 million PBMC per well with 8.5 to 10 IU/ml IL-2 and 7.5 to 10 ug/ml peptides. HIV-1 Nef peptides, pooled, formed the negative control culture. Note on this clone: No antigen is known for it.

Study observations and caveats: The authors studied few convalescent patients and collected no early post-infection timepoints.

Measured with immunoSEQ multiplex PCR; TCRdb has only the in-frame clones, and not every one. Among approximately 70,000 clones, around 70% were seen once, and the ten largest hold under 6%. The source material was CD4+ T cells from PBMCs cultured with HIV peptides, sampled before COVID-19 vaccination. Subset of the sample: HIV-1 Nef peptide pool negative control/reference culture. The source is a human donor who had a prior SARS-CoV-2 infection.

For the CDR3, the DNA is TGTGCCAGCAGCTTATCCCCGGACCTAACAGGGGGCTCAGATGAAAAACTGTTTTTT. This translates into CASSLSPDLTGGSDEKLFF. This chain joins TRBV7-6 and TRBJ1-4; TRBD1 agrees at 9 bases. Per germline, CDR1 SGHVS and CDR2 FNYEAQ. This CDR3 comprises 19 residues. The J segment lost 6 bases and the V segment lost 2 bases, leaving 16 bases of the junction unmatched.